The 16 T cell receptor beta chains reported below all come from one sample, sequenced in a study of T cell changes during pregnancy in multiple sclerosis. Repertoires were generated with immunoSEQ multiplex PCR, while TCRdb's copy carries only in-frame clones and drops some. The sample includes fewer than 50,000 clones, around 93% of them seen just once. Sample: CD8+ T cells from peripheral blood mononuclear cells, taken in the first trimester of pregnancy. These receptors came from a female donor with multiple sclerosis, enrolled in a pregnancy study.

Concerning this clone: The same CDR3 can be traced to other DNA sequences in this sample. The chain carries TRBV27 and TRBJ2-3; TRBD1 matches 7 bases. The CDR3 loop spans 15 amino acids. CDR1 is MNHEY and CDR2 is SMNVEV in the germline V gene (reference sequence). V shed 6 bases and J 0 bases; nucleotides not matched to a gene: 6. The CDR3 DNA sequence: TGTGCCAGCAGCCCCGGGACAGTAAGCACAGATACGCAGTATTTT. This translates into CASSPGTVSTDTQYF.

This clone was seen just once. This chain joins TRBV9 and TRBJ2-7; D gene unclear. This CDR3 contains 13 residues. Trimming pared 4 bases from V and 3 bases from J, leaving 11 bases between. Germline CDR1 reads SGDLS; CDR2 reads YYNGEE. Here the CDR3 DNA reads TGTGCCAGCAGCCCCCGTGGCGGCTACGAGCAGTACTTC. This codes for CASSPRGGYEQYF. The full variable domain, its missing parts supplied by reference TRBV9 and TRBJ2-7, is DSGVTQTPKHLITATGQRVTLRCSPRSGDLSVYWYQQSLDQGLQFLIQYYNGEERAKGNILERFSAQQFPDLHSELNLSSLELGDSALYFCASSPRGGYEQYFGPGTRLTVT.

The CDR3 loop reads CASSVGSGVYNEQFF. CDR3 sequence (DNA): TGTGCCAGCAGCGTAGGTAGCGGGGTGTACAATGAGCAGTTCTTC. J is TRBJ2-1 and V is TRBV9; TRBD2 matches at 8 bases. The V gene end was trimmed by 0 bases and the J gene end by 4 bases; junction bases not matched to a gene: 3. Germline V CDR1 and CDR2: SGDLS, YYNGEE. The CDR3 has 15 amino acids.

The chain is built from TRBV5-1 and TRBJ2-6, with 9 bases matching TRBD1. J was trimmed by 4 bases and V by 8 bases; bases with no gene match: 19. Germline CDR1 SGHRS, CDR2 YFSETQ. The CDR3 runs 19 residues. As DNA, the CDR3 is TGCGCCAGTAACGAACCTTACGGACAGGGGCTAATCGGGGCCAACGTCCTGACTTTC. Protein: CASNEPYGQGLIGANVLTF.

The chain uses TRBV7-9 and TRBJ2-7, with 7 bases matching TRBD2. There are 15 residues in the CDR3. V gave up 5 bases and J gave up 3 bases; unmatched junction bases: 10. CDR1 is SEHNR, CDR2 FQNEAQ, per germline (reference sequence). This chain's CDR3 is CASSVASGVYYEQYF. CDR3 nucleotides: TGTGCCAGCAGCGTGGCGAGCGGGGTTTACTACGAGCAGTACTTC.

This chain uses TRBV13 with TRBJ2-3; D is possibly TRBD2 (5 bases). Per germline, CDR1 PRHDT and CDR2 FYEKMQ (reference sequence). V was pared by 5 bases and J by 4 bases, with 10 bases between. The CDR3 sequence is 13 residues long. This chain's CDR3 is CASSPSGADTQYF. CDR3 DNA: TGTGCCAGCAGCCCAAGCGGAGCAGATACGCAGTATTTT.

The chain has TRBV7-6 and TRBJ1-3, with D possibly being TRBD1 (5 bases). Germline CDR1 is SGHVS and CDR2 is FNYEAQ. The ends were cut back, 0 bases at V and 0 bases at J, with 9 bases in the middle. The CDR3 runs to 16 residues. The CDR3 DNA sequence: TGTGCCAGCAGCTTAGCGCGGGGGAGCTCTGGAAACACCATATATTTT. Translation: CASSLARGSSGNTIYF.

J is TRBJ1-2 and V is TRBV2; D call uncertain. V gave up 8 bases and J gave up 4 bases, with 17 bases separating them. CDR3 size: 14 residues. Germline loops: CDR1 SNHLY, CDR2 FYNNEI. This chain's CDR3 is CASSGALGLYGYTF. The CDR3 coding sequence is TGTGCCAGCTCAGGCGCTCTTGGCCTCTATGGCTACACCTTC.

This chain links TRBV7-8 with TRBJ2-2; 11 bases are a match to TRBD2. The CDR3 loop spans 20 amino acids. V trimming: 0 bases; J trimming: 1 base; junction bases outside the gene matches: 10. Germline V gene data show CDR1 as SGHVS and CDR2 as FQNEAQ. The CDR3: CASSLAYMGTSGKNTGELFF. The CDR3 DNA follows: TGTGCCAGCAGCTTAGCCTATATGGGGACTAGCGGAAAGAACACCGGGGAGCTGTTTTTT.

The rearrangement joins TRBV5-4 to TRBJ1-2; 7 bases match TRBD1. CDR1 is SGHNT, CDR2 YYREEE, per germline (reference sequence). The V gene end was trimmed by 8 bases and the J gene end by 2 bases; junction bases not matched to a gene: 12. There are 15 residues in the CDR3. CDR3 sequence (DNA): TGTGCCAGTACAGACAGGGCATCTACAAACTATGGCTACACCTTC. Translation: CASTDRASTNYGYTF.

Written as DNA, the CDR3 is TGTGCCAGCGGGGAGGGGGTGGGTTATGGCTACACCTTC. This gives the protein CASGEGVGYGYTF. This chain uses TRBV25-1 with TRBJ1-2; tentatively, D is TRBD1 (6 bases). Trimming stripped 8 bases from V and 5 bases from J, with 15 bases between. Germline lookup yields CDR1 MGHDK and CDR2 SYGVNS. The CDR3 consists of 13 residues.

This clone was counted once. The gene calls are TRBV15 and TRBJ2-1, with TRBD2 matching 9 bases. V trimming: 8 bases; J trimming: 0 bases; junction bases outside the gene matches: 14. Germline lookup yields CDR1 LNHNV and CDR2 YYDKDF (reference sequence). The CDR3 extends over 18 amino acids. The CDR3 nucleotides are TGTGCCACCTCCATAACCGATAGCGGGAGACCCTCCTACAATGAGCAGTTCTTC. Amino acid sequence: CATSITDSGRPSYNEQFF.

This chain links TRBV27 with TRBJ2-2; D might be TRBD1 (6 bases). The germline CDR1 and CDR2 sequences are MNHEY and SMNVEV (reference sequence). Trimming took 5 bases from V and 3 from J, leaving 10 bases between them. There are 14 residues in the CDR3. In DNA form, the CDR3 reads TGTGCCAGCAGTGTCACAGGGTACACCGGGGAGCTGTTTTTT. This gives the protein CASSVTGYTGELFF.

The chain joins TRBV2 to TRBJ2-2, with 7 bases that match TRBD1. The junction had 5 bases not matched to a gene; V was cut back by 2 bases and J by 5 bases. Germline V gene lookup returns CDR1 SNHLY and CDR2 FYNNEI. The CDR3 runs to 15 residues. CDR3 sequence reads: CASSEWQGETGELFF. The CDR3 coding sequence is TGTGCCAGCAGTGAATGGCAGGGGGAAACCGGGGAGCTGTTTTTT.

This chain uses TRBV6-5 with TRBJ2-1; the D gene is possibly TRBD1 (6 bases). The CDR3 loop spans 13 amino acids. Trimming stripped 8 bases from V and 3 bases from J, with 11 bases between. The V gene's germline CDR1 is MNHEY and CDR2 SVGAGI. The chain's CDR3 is CASSGTSYNEQFF. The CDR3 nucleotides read TGTGCCAGCTCCGGGACAAGCTACAATGAGCAGTTCTTC.

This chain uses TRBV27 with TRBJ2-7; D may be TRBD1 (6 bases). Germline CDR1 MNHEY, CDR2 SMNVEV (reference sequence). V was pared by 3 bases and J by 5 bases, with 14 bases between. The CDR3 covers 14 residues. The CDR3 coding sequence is TGTGCCAGCAGTTTGTCCAGGGGAGCCCACGAGCAGTACTTC. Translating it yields CASSLSRGAHEQYF.